The entry below gives a single TCR beta chain sequence along with its context. The antigen remains unidentified. TCRdb keeps only in-frame clones here, not all; method: immunoSEQ multiplex PCR. This table holds about 94,000 clones, 70% to 90% found once. CDR3 size: 15 residues. Germline V gene data show CDR1 as LNHDA and CDR2 as SQIVND (reference sequence). V was clipped by 3 bases and J by 3 bases, with 13 bases between them. This specimen comes from a study of T cell responses to AZD1222 COVID-19 vaccine. Study details: Pooled samples include second doses given at about 4 or 12 weeks.

Study findings and constraints: Every sample of the repertoires postdated the peak T cell response. Only a handful of AZD1222 recipients, several in all, had baseline seropositivity. A reported finding is that nearly half of spike-specific TCRs target unmutated variant regions.

The starting material was peripheral blood, obtained on day 0 of AZD1222 vaccination. This chain joins TRBV19 and TRBJ2-3, with D possibly being TRBD1 (7 bases). The sequence came from an adult in good health. CDR3 loop: CASSMLQGRTDTQYF. DNA of the CDR3: TGTGCCAGTAGTATGCTACAGGGGAGGACAGATACGCAGTATTTT.